The entry below gives a single T cell receptor (beta chain) sequence along with its context. Its antigen is still unknown. The data belong to a study of T cell responses to AZD1222 COVID-19 vaccine. Clones were sequenced by immunoSEQ multiplex PCR, and TCRdb holds only the in-frame ones, with some missing. Of more than 150,000 clones listed, over 70% are singletons. Study findings and constraints: Spike-wide coverage was observed for vaccine-associated CD4 TCRs, with dominant responses at 160-218 and 743-854. Most donors were white British and more were female, and clonal diversity was possibly underestimated.

This sequence was found in an adult in good health. This sample comprised peripheral blood, obtained on day 0 of MenACWY control vaccination.

The CDR3 here is CASSSSRHEQFF. CDR3 coding DNA: TGTGCCAGCAGCTCTTCACGACATGAGCAGTTCTTC. The chain joins TRBV5-5 to TRBJ2-1; no reliable D call. This CDR3 comprises 12 residues. The germline gives CDR1 SGHKS, CDR2 YYEKEE (reference sequence). Between the trimmed V and J ends, which lost 3 bases and 8 bases, there was a span of 9 bases.